Described below is a single T cell receptor (beta chain) sequence and its context. Its target is not known. TRB was amplified from around 0.25 ug of peripheral blood genomic DNA per sample. TRB rearrangements were amplified by touch-down multiplex PCR with mixed TRB-A/B primers. TCRdb reprocessed the multiplex PCR reads and keeps a single row for each CDR3 protein, giving no DNA. The specimen's table records about 12,000 distinct CDR3 sequences. The data originate from a study of T cell clusters in autoimmune cytopenias. Study-level results: TRB repertoire shifts in secondary cytopenia and chronic lymphocytic leukemia mostly reflected lymphoma, not autoimmunity.

These same records also appear under a second study, on T cell repertoires in aging, cancer and after chemotherapy. That investigation notes: Compared with age-matched healthy donors, untreated hematological or solid cancer patients showed higher blood TCR clonality.

The source of this sequence is a human donor in good health. The sequenced material came from peripheral blood.

CDR3 loop: CASSPSSGSYEQYF. The genes are TRBV4-3 and TRBJ2-7; TCRdb's D call of TRBD2 is untestable without DNA. This CDR3 contains 14 residues. Germline-derived CDR1 and CDR2 are LGHNA and YSLEER.